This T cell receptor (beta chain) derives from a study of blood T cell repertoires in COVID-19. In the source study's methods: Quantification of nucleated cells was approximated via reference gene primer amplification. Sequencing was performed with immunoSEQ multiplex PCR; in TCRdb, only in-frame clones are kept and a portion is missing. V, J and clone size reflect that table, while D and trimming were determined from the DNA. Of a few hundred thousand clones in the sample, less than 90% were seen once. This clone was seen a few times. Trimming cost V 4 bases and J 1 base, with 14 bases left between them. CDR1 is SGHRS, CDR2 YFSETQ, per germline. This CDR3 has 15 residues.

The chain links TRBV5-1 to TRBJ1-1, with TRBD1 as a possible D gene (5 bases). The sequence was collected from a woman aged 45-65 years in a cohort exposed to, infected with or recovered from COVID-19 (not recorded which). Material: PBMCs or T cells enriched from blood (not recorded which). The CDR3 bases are TGCGCCAGCAGCCAACTGCACAGGACGAACACTGAAGCTTTCTTT. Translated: CASSQLHRTNTEAFF.